The clone carrying this TCR beta chain came up once. The antigen is not known. The length of the CDR3 is 13 residues. Germline V gives CDR1 LNHNV, CDR2 YYDKDF (reference sequence). Trimming cost V 5 bases and J 3 bases; bases outside gene matches: 3. Healthy donors had no documented immune events, such as infections, while sampled. The data originate from a study of identifying expanded T cells in peripheral blood. Study-level results: Differentially abundant clones: about 1.2 between replicates, just under 17 at around 14 days, 19 to 20 at four. Variance in clone template counts between approximately two-week samples significantly increased with total template count across all healthy donors.

The table came from immunoSEQ multiplex PCR; TCRdb's copy has only in-frame clones and leaves some out. The sample carries about 91,000 clones, around nine tenths recorded once. Sequencing was performed on blood. The chain is built from TRBV15 and TRBJ2-7; the match to TRBD2 covers 8 bases. The receptor's source is a person between 18 and 70 years old in good health. CDR3 loop: CATSSGGVYEQYF. CDR3 nucleotides: TGTGCCACCAGCTCGGGGGGGGTCTACGAGCAGTACTTC.